This T cell receptor (beta chain) was recorded in a study of blood T cell repertoires in COVID-19. Across the whole study: T cells, B-cell-depleted T cells, or PBMCs provided the cDNA or gDNA that served as material.

In germline, CDR1 is MNHNS, CDR2 SASEGT. Trimming left V 2 bases short and J 5 bases short, with 12 bases between. The CDR3 extends over 14 amino acids. This clone has just one count. Original processing methods: Reference gene primer amplification in the assay estimated nucleated cell counts. Some clones are missing from TCRdb's copy, which holds only in-frame ones; the method was immunoSEQ multiplex PCR. V and J calls and clone size come straight from that table; D and trimming were deduced from the DNA. The sample lists about 80,000 clones, roughly 79% occurring once. The clonotype comes from a human donor in a cohort sampled during active COVID-19. The material sequenced was peripheral blood. The rearrangement links TRBV6-1 to TRBJ2-5; maybe TRBD2 (6 bases). Written as DNA, the CDR3 is TGTGCCAGCAGTGAACTAGGTGGGGGGGAGACCCAGTACTTC. Protein sequence: CASSELGGGETQYF.